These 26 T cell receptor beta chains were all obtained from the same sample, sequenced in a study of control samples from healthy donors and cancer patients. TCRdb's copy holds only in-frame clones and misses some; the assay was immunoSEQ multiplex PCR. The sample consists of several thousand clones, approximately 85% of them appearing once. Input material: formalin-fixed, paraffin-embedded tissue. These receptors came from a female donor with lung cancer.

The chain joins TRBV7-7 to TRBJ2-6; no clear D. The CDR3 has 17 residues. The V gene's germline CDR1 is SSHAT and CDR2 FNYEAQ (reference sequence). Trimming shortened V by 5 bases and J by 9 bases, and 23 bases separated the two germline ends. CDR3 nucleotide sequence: TGTGCCAGCAGCCACAAAAGTGCCACAAAGTCGGGCAACGTCCTGACTTTC. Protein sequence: CASSHKSATKSGNVLTF.

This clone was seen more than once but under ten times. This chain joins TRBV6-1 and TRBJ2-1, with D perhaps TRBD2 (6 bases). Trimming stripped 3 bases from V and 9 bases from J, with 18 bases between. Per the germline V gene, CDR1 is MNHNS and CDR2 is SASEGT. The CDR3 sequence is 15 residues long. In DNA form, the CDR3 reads TGTGCCAGCAGTGACGGGAGTGATTACTATGGTGAGCAGTTCTTC. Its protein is CASSDGSDYYGEQFF.

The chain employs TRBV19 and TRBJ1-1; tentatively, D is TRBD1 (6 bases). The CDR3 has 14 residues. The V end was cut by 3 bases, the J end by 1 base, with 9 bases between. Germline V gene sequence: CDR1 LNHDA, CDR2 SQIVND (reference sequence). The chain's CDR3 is CASSMGHSNTEAFF. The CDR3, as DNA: TGTGCCAGTAGTATGGGACACTCGAACACTGAAGCTTTCTTT.

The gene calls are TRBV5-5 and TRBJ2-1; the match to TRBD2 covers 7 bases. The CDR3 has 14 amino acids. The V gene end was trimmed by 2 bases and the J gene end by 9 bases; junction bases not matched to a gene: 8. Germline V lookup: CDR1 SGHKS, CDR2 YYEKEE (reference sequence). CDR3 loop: CASSLEGLAVEQFF. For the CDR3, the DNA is TGTGCCAGCAGCTTAGAGGGTCTAGCGGTTGAGCAGTTCTTC.

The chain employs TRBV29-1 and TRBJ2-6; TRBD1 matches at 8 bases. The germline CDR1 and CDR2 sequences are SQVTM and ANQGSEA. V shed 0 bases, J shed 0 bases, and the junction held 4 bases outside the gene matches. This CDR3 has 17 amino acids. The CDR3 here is CSVEDWGQVSGANVLTF. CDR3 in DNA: TGCAGCGTTGAAGATTGGGGACAGGTCTCTGGGGCCAACGTCCTGACTTTC.

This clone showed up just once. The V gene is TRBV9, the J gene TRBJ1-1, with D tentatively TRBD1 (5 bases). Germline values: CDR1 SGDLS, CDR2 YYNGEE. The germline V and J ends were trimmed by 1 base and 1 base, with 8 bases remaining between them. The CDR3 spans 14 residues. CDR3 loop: CASSVQGGNTEAFF. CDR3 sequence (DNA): TGTGCCAGCAGCGTACAGGGCGGGAACACTGAAGCTTTCTTT.

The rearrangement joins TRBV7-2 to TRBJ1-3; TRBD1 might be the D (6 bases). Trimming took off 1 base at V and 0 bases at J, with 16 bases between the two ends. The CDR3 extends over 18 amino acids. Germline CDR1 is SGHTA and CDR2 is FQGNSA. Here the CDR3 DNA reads TGTGCCAGCAGCTTAGAAACTGCCGGGGGCAACTCTGGAAACACCATATATTTT. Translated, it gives CASSLETAGGNSGNTIYF.

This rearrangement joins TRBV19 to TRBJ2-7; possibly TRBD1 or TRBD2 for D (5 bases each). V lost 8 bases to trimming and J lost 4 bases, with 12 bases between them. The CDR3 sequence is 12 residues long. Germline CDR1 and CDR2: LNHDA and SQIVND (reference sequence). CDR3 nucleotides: TGTGCCAGTTCTAGGGGAGAATACGAGCAGTACTTC. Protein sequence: CASSRGEYEQYF.

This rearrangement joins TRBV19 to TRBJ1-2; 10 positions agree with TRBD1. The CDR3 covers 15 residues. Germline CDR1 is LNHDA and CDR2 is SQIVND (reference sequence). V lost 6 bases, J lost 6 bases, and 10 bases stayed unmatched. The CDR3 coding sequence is TGTGCCAGTAGCCCAAAGGGACAGGGGACACATGGCTACACCTTC. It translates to CASSPKGQGTHGYTF.

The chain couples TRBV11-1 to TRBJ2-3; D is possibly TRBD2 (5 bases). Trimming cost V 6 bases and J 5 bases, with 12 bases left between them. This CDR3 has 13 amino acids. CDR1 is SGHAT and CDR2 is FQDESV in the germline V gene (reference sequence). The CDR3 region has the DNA TGTGCCAGCAGGGACGGGGTCGTAGATACGCAGTATTTT. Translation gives CASRDGVVDTQYF. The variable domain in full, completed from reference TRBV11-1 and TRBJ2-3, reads EAEVAQSPRYKITEKSQAVAFWCDPISGHATLYWYRQILGQGPELLVQFQDESVVDDSQLPKDRFSAERLKGVDSTLKIQPAELGDSAMYLCASRDGVVDTQYFGPGTRLTVL.

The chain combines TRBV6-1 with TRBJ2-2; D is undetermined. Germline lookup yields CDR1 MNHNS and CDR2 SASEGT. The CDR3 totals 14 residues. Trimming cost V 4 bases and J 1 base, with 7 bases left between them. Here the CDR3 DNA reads TGTGCCAGCAGTGTAGCTCGGAACACCGGGGAGCTGTTTTTT. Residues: CASSVARNTGELFF.

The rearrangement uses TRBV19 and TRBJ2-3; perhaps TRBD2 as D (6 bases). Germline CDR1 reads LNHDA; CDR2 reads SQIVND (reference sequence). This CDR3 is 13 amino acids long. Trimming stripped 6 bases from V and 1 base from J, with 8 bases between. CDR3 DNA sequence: TGTGCCAGTAGGCGGGACGGCACAGATACGCAGTATTTT. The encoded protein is CASRRDGTDTQYF.

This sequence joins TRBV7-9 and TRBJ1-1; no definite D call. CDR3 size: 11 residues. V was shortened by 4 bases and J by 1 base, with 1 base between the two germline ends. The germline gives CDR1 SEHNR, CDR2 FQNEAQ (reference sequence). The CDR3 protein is CASSWNTEAFF. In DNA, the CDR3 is TGTGCCAGCAGCTGGAACACTGAAGCTTTCTTT.

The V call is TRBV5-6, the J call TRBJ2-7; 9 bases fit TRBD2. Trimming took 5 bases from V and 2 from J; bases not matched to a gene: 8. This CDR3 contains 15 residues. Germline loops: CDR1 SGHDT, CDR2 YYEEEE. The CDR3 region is CASSKRSSGTYEQYF. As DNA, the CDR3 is TGTGCCAGCAGTAAGAGGTCTAGCGGGACCTACGAGCAGTACTTC.

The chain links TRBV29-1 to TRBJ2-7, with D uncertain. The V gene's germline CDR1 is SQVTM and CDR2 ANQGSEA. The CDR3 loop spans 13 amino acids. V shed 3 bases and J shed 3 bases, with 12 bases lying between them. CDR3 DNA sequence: TGCAGCGTTGATACCCCGGACGGCTACGAGCAGTACTTC. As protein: CSVDTPDGYEQYF.

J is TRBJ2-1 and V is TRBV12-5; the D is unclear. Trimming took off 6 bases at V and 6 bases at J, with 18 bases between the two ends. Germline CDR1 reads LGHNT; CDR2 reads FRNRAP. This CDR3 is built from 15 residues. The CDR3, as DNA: TGTGCTAGTGGCCCGACCCTTGGCAGCGCCAATGAGCAGTTCTTC. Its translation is CASGPTLGSANEQFF.

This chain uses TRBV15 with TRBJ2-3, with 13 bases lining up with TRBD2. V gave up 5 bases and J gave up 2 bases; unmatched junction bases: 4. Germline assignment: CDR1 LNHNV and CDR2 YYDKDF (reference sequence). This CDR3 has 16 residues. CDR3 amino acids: CATSELAGGNTDTQYF. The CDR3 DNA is TGTGCCACCAGCGAACTAGCGGGAGGGAACACAGATACGCAGTATTTT.

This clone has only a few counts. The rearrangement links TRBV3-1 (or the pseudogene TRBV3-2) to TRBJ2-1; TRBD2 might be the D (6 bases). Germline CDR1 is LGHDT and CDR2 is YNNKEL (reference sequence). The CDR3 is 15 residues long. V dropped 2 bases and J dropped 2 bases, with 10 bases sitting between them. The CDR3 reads CASSQWSGPYNEQFF. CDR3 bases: TGTGCCAGCAGCCAATGGAGCGGGCCCTACAATGAGCAGTTCTTC.

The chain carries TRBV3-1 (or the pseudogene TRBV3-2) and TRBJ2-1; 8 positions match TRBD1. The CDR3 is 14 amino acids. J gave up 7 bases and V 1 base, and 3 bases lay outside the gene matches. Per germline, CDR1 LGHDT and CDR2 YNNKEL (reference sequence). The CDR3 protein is CASSQAWTGNEQFF. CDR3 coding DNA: TGTGCCAGCAGCCAAGCTTGGACAGGGAATGAGCAGTTCTTC.

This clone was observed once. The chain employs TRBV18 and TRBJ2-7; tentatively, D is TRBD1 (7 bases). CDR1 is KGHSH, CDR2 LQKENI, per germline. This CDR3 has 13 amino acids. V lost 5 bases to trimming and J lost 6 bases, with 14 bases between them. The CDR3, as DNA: TGTGCCAGCTCAGCCAGGGGGGATCGCGAGCAGTACTTC. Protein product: CASSARGDREQYF.

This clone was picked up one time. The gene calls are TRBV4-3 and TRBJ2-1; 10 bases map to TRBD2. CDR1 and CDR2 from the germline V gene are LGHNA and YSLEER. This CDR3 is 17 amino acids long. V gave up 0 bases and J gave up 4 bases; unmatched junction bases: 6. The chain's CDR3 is CASSQDPPSGSYNEQFF. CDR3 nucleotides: TGCGCCAGCAGCCAAGATCCTCCTAGCGGGAGTTACAATGAGCAGTTCTTC.

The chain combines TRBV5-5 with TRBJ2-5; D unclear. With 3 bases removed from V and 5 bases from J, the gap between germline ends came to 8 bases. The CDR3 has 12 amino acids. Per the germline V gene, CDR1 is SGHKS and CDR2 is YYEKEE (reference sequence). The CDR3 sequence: CASSSGVETQYF. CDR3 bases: TGTGCCAGCAGCTCTGGGGTGGAGACCCAGTACTTC.

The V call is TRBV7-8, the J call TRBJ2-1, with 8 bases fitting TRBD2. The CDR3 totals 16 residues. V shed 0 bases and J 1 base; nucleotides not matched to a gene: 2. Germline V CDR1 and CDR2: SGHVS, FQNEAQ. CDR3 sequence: CASSLAGRASYNEQFF. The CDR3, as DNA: TGTGCCAGCAGCTTAGCCGGGAGGGCTTCCTACAATGAGCAGTTCTTC.

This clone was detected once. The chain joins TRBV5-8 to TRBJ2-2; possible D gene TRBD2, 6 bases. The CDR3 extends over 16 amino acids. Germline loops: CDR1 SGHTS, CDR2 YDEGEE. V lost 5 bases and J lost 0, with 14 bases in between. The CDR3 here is CASRNSRLANTGELFF. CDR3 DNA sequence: TGTGCCAGCAGAAATAGTCGACTAGCGAACACCGGGGAGCTGTTTTTT. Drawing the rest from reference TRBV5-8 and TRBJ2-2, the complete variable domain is EAGVTQSPTHLIKTRGQQATLRCSPISGHTSVYWYQQALGLGLQFLLWYDEGEERNRGNFPPRFSGRQFPNYSSELNVNALELEDSALYLCASRNSRLANTGELFFGEGSRLTVL.

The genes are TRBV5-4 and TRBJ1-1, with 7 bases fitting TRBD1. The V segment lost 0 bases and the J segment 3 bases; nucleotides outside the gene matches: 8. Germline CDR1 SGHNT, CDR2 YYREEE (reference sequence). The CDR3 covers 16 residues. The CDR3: CASSLGSGGLYTEAFF. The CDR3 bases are TGTGCCAGCAGCTTGGGGTCAGGGGGGCTTTACACTGAAGCTTTCTTT.

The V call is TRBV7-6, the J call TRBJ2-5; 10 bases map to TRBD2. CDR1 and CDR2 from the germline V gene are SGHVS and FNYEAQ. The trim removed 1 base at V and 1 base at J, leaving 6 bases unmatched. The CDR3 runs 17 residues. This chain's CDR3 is CASSLGPAGGIQETQYF. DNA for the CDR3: TGTGCCAGCAGCTTAGGACCAGCGGGAGGGATCCAAGAGACCCAGTACTTC.